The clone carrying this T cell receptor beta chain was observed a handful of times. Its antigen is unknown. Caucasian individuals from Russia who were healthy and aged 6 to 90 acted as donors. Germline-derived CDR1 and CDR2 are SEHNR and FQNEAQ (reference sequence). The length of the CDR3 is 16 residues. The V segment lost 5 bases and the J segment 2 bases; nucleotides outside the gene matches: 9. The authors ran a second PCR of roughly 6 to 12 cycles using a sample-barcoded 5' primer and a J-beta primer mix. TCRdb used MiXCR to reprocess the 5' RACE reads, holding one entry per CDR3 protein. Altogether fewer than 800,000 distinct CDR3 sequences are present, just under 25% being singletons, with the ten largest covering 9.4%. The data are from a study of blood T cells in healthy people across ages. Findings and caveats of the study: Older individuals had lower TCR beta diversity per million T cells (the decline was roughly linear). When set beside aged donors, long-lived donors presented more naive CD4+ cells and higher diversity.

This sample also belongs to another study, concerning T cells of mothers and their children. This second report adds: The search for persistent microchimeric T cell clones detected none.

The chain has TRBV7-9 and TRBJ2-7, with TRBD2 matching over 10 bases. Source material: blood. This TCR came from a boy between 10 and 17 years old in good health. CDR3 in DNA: TGTGCCAGCAGCAAAGACCTAGCGGGGGTACCCTACGAGCAGTACTTC. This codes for CASSKDLAGVPYEQYF.